This T cell receptor beta chain was sequenced during a study of OX40 agonist ivuxolimab in advanced cancers. Losses at the gene ends were 3 bases for V and 6 bases for J; bases not matched to a gene: 7. The CDR3 runs 14 residues. The germline V gene encodes CDR1 LNHDA and CDR2 SQIVND (reference sequence). Whole-study results and caveats: Clonal expansion was among the lowest in partial responders at 0.1-3.0 mg/kg, especially CD8+. It was also the case that some nonresponders had low normalized T-cell clonal expansion.

With respect to this clone: Its antigen is not identified.

The protocol was immunoSEQ multiplex PCR, while the TCRdb copy is restricted to in-frame clones and leaves out a portion. The repertoire holds approximately 82,000 clones, with around 90% as singletons. The rearrangement links TRBV19 to TRBJ1-2; 7 nucleotides match TRBD1. The TCR was taken from an adult with an advanced solid tumor such as melanoma, head and neck, liver or kidney cancer. The sample consisted of CD4+ or CD8+ T cells sorted from blood, taken in a trial of the OX40 agonist ivuxolimab. This CDR3 is CASSMWDSVNGYTF. CDR3 sequence (DNA): TGTGCCAGTAGTATGTGGGACAGCGTCAATGGCTACACCTTC.